This T cell receptor (beta chain) was captured by sequencing in a study of technical replicates of blood from a handful of donors. Produced via immunoSEQ multiplex PCR; TCRdb's table is partial and in-frame only. The sample includes 70,000 to 75,000 clones, 95% of them seen just once. CDR1 and CDR2 (germline): ENHRY, SYGVKD. Trimming shortened V by 3 bases and J by 7 bases, and 9 bases separated the two germline ends. The CDR3 contains 13 residues. This chain joins TRBV10-3 and TRBJ2-2; TRBD2 is a possible D gene (5 bases). The receptor's source is a human donor in good health. The sample taken for sequencing was T cells isolated from PBMCs. CDR3 coding DNA: TGTGCCATCAGTGACCTAGCAAGCGGGGAGCTGTTTTTT. Translated: CAISDLASGELFF.